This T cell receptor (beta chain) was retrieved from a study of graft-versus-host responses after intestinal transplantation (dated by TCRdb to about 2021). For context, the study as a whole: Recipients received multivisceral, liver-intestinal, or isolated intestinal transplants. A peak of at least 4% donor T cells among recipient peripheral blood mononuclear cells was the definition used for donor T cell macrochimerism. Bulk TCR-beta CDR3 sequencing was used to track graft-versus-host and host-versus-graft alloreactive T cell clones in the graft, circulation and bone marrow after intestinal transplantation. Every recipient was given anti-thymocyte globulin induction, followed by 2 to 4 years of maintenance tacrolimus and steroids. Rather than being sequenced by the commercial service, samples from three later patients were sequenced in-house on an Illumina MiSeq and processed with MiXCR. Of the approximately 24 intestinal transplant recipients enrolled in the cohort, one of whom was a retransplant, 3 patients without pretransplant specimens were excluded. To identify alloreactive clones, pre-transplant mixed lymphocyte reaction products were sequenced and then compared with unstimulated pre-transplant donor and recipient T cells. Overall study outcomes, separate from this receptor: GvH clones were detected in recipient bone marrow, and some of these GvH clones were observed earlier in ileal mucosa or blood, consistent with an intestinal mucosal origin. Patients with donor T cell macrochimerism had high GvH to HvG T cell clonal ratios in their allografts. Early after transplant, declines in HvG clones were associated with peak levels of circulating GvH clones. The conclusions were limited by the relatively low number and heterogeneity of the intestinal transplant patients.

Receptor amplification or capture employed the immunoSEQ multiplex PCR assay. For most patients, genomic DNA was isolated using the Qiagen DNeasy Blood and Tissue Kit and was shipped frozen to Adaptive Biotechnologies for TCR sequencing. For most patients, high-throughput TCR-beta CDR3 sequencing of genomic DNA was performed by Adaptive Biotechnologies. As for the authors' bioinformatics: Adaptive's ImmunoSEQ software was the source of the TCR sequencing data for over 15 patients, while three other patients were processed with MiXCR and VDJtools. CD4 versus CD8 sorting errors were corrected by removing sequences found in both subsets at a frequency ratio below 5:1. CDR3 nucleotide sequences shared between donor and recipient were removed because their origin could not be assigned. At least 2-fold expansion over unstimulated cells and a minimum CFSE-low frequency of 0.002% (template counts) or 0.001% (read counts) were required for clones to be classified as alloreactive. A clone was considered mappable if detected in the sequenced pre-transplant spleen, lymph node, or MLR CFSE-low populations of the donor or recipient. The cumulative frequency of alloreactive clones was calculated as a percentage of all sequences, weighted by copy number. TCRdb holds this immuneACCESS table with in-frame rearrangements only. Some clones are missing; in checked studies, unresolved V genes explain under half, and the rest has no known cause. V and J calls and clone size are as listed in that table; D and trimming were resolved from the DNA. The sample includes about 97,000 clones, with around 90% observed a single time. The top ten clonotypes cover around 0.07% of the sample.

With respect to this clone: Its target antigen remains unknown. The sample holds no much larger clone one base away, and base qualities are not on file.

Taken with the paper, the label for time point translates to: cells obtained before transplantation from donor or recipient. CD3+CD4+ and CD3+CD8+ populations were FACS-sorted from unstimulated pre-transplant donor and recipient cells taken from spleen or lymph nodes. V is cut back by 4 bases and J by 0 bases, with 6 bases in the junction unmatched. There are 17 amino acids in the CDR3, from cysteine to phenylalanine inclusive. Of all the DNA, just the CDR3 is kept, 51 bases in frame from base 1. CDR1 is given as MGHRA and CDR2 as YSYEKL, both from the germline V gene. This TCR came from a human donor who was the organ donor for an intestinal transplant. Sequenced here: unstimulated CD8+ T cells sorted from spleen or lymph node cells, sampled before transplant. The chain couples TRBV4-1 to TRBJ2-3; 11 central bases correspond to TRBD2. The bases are TGCGCCAGCAGCCCCGAAGGACTAGCGGGTAGCACAGATACGCAGTATTTT. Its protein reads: CASSPEGLAGSTDTQYF.